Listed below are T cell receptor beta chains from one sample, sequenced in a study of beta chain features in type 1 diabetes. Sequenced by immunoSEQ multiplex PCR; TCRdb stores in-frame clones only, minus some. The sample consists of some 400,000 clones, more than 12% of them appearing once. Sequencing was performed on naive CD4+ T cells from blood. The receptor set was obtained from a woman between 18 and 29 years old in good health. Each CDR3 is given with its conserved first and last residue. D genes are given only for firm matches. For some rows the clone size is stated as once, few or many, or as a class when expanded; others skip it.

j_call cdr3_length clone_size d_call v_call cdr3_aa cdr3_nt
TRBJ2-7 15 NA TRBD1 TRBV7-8 CASSLTGQGFYEQYF TGTGCCAGCAGCTTGACGGGACAGGGTTTTTACGAGCAGTACTTC
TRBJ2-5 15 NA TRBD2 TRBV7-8 CASSLRLAARWAQYF TGTGCCAGCAGCTTAAGACTAGCGGCTCGTTGGGCCCAGTACTTC
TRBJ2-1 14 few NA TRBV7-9 CASSFGQRFNEQFF TGTGCCAGCAGCTTTGGACAGCGATTCAATGAGCAGTTCTTC
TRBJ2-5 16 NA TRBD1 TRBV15 CATSRYAGTGGETQYF TGTGCCACCAGCAGGTACGCCGGGACAGGGGGAGAGACCCAGTACTTC
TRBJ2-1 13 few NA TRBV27 CASSRDLDNEQFF TGTGCCAGCAGTCGTGACTTGGACAATGAGCAGTTCTTC
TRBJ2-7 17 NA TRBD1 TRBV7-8 CASSLGTDSHLSYEQYF TGTGCCAGCAGCCTAGGGACAGATAGCCACCTCTCCTACGAGCAGTACTTC
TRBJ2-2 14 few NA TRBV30 CAWSKDRNTGELFF TGTGCCTGGAGTAAAGACAGGAACACCGGGGAGCTGTTTTTT
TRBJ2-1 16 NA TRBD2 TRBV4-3 CASSQDDGRAWNEQFF TGCGCCAGCAGCCAAGACGACGGGAGGGCGTGGAATGAGCAGTTCTTC
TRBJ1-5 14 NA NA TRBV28 CASSPRGGNQPQHF TGTGCCAGCAGTCCCAGGGGTGGAAATCAGCCCCAGCATTTT
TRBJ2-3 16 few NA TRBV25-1 CASSDSRGASTDTQYF TGTGCCAGCAGTGACTCTCGCGGTGCTAGCACAGATACGCAGTATTTT
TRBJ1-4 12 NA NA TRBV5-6 CASSLYEEKLFF TGTGCCAGCAGCTTGTATGAGGAAAAACTGTTTTTT
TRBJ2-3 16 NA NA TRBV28 CASSPLGAAITDTQYF TGTGCCAGCAGTCCCCTAGGAGCAGCCATCACAGATACGCAGTATTTT
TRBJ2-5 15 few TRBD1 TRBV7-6 CASSPMDRAQETQYF TGTGCCAGCAGCCCAATGGACAGGGCCCAAGAGACCCAGTACTTC
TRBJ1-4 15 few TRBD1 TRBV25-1 CASSDPGTGKEKLFF TGTGCCAGCAGTGACCCCGGGACAGGAAAAGAAAAACTGTTTTTT
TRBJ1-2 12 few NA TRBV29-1 CSVDASNYGYTF TGCAGCGTTGATGCCAGTAACTATGGCTACACCTTC
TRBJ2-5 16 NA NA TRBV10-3 CAISGGRAGEGETQYF TGTGCCATCAGTGGAGGAAGGGCAGGTGAGGGCGAGACCCAGTACTTC
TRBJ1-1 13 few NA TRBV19 CASSAALRGKAFF TGTGCCAGTAGTGCCGCCCTCAGGGGAAAAGCTTTCTTT
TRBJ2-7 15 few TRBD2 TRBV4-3 CASSQASGRANEQYF TGCGCCAGCAGCCAGGCTAGCGGGAGGGCCAATGAGCAGTACTTC
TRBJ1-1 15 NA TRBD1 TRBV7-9 CASSLASGGRTEAFF TGTGCCAGCAGCTTGGCCTCAGGGGGGCGGACTGAAGCTTTCTTT
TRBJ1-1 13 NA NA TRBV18 CASSPGTGDEAFF TGTGCCAGCTCACCGGGGACGGGGGATGAAGCTTTCTTT
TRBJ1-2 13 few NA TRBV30 CAWSVGRGYGYTF TGTGCCTGGAGTGTAGGTCGGGGCTATGGCTACACCTTC